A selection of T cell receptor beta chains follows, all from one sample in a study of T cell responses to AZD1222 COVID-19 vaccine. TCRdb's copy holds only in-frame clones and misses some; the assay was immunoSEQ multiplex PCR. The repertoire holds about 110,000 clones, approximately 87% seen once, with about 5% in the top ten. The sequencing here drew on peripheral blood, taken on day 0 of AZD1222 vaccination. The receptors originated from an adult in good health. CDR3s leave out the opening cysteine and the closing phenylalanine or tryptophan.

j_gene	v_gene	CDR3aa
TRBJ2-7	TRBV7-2	ASSSRTTYEQY
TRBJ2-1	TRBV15	ATSRVGLAGGEQF
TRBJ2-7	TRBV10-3	AISESSGGYEQY
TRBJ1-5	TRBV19	ASRGSSSNQPQH
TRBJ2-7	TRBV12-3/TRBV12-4	ASSLAGEQY
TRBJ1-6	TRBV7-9	ASSAPGPPSPLH
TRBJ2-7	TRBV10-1	ASSSLRNQEQY
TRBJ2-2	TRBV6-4	ASSTTSTTGELF
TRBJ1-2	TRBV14	ASSQVIWGAQSGYT
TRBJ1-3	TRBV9	ASSATGAGNTIY
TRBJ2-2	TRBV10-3	AISRESTPGELF
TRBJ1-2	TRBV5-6	ASSSGPSYGYT
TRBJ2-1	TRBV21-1	ASSKGSGLNNEQF
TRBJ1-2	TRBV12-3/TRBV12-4	ASSPSADYGYT
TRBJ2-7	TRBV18	ASSPTGGAGNEQY
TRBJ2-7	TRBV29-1	SVERGGVDEQY
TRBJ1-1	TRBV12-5	ASGLVVGGKGSPEAF
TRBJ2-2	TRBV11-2	ASSLVGAGELF
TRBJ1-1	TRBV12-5	ASGLGDRGLTEAF
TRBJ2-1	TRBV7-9	ASSLGVTGLEQF
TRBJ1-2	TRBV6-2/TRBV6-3	ASSYGRFNYGYT
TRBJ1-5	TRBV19	ASTQTPQGRDQPQH
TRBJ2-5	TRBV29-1	SVEGIETQY
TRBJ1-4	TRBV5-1	ASSLGQGLNEKLF
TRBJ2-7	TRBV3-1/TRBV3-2	ASSHPGVFSFYEQY
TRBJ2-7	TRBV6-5	ASRGGGSSYEQY
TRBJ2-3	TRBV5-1	ASSLAQSDTQY
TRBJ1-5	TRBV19	ASSIKQTLLDQPQH
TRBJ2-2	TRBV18	ASSPQGGSMVTGELF
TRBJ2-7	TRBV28	ASSLGRTYEQY
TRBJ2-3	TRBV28	ASTKGALEDTQY
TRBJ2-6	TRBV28	ASGPWVIHSGANVLT
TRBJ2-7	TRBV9	ASSVEIGEQY
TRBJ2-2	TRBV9	ASSVGVGTNTGELF
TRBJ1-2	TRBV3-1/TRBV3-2	ASSLNYGYT
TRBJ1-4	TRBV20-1	SASETAFEKLF
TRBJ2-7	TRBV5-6	ASILSGTEPYEQY
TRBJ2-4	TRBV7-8	ASTTLAKNIQY
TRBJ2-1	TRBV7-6	ASSLELTAGGYNEQF
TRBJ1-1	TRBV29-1	SVGDGTVEAF
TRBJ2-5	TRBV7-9	ASSLAIAGIGETQY
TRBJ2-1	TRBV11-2	ASSLDLDYYNEQF
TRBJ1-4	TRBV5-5	ASSWGGRSTNEKLF
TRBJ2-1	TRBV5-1	ASSLAREYNEQF
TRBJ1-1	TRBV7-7	ASSLDGQGVNTEAF
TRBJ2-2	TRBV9	ASSVGLGRGGTGELF
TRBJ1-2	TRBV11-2	ASSPTDRAYGYT
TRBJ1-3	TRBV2	ASSEQGQDTIY